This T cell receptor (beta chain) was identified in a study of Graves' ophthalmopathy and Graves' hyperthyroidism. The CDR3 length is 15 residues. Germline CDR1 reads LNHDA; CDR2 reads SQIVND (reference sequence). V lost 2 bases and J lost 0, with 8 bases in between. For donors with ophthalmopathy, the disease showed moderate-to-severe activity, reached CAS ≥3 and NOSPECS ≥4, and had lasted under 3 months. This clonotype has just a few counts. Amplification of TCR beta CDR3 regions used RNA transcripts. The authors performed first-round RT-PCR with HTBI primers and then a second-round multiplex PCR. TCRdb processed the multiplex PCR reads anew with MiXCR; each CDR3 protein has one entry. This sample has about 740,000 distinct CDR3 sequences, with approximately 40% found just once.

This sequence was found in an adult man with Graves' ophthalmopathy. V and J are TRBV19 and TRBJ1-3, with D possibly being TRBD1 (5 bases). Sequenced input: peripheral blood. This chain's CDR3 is CASSISTASGNTIYF. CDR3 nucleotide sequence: TGTGCCAGTAGTATATCGACAGCCTCTGGAAACACCATATATTTT.